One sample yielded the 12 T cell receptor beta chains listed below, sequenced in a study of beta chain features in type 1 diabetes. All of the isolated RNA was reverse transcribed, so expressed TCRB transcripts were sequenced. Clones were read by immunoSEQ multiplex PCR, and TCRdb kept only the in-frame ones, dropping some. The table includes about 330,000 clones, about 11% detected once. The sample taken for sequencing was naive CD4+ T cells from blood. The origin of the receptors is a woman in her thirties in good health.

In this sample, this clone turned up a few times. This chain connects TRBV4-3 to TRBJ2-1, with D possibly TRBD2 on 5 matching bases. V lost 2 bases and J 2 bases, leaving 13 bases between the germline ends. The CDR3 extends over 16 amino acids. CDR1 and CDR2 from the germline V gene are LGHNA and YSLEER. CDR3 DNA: TGCGCCAGCAGCCAACTTACTGAGGGCCCCTACAATGAGCAGTTCTTC. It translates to CASSQLTEGPYNEQFF.

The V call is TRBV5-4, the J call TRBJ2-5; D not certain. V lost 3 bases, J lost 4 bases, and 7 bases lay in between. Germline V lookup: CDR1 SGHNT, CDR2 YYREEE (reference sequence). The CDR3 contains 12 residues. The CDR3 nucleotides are TGTGCCAGCAGCTCCCCCCGAGAGACCCAGTACTTC. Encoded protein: CASSSPRETQYF.

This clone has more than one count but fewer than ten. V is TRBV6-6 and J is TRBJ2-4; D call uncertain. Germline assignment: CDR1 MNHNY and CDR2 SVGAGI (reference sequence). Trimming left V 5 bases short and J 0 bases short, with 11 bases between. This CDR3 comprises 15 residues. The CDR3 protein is CASSSSALAKNIQYF. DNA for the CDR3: TGTGCCAGCAGTAGCTCAGCGTTAGCCAAAAACATTCAGTACTTC.

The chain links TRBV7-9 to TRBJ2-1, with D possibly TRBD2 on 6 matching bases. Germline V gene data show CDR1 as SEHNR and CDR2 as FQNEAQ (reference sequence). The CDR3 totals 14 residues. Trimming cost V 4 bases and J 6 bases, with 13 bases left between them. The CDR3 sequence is CASSYFTSSNEQFF. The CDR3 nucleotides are TGTGCCAGCAGCTATTTTACTAGCAGCAATGAGCAGTTCTTC.

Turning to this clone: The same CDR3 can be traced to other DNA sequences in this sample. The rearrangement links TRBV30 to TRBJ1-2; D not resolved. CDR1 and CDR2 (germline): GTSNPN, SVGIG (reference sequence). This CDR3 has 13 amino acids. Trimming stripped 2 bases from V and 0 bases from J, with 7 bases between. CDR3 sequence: CAWSLAANYGYTF. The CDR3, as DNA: TGTGCCTGGAGTCTGGCGGCTAACTATGGCTACACCTTC.

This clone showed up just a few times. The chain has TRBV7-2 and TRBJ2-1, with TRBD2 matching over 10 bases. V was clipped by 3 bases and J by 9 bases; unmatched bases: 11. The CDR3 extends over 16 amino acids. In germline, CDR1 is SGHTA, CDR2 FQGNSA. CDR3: CASSLQAGGPAGEQFF. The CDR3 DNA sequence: TGTGCCAGCAGCTTGCAAGCGGGAGGGCCGGCGGGTGAGCAGTTCTTC. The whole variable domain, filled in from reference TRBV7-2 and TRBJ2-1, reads GAGVSQSPSNKVTEKGKDVELRCDPISGHTALYWYRQSLGQGLEFLIYFQGNSAPDKSGLPSDRFSAERTGGSVSTLTIQRTQQEDSAVYLCASSLQAGGPAGEQFFGPGTRLTVL.

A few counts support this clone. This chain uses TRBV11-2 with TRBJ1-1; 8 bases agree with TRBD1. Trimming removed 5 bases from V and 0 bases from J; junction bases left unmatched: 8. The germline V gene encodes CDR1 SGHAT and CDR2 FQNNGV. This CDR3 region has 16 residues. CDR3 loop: CASSPDRGRMNTEAFF. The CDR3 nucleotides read TGTGCCAGCAGCCCAGACAGGGGACGCATGAACACTGAAGCTTTCTTT.

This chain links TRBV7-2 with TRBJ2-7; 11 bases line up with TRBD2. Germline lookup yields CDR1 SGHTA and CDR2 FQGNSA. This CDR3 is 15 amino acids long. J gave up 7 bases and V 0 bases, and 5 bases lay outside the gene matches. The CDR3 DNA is TGTGCCAGCAGCTTAGCCGGGACTAGCGGTTTGGAGCAGTACTTC. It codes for CASSLAGTSGLEQYF.

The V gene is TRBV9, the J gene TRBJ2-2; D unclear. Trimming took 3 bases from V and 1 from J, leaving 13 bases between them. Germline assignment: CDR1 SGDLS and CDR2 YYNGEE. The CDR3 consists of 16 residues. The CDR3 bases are TGTGCCAGCAGCGCTTTCCTAACGGTGAACACCGGGGAGCTGTTTTTT. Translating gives CASSAFLTVNTGELFF.

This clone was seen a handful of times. Here the CDR3 reads CASSRVNTEAFF. CDR3 bases: TGTGCCAGCAGTCGGGTGAACACTGAAGCTTTCTTT. The chain uses TRBV9 and TRBJ1-1; D gene ambiguous. V was clipped by 5 bases and J by 0 bases, with 5 bases between them. Germline V CDR1 and CDR2: SGDLS, YYNGEE. The CDR3 sequence is 12 residues long.

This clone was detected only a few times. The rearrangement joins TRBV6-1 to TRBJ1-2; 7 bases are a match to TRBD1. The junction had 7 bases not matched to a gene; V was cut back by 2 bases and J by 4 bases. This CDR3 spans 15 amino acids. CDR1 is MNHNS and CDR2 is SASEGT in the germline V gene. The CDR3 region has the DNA TGTGCCAGCAGTGAATACAGGGACAGCTTCTATGGCTACACCTTC. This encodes CASSEYRDSFYGYTF.

CDR3 region: CASRAGSSNEKLFF. CDR3 nucleotides: TGTGCCAGCAGGGCCGGGTCCTCAAATGAAAAACTGTTTTTT. The genes are TRBV2 and TRBJ1-4, with D unresolved. The CDR3 spans 14 residues. Germline V CDR1 and CDR2: SNHLY, FYNNEI. Trimming removed 6 bases at V and 5 bases at J, with 13 bases between.